This T cell receptor (beta chain) was sequenced for a study of cytomegalovirus exposure and HLA in healthy donors. The V gene lost 3 bases and the J gene lost 0 bases, with 15 bases spanning the gap. The CDR3 loop spans 17 amino acids. The germline V gene encodes CDR1 ENHRY and CDR2 SYGVKD. The primer mix had 60 Vbeta and 13 Jbeta primers. The table came from immunoSEQ multiplex PCR; TCRdb's copy has only in-frame clones and leaves some out. The sample contains under 200,000 clones, around 80% of which appear only once. The chain joins TRBV10-3 to TRBJ1-3; the D gene is possibly TRBD1 (6 bases). The sequenced sample consisted of PBMCs. This receptor was obtained from a man aged 35 to 55 in good health and CMV-seropositive. The CDR3 protein is CAISDPNRVTSGNTIYF. DNA for the CDR3: TGTGCCATCAGTGACCCGAACAGGGTCACCTCTGGAAACACCATATATTTT.